This T cell receptor beta chain comes out of a study of T cells in localized non-small cell lung cancer. Notes on the study in general: Longer overall survival accompanied higher blood T cell density. Uninvolved adjacent lung, not tumor, had the highest T cell clonality. Among the top 100 tumor clones, a median about 59 appeared in adjacent lung.

Regarding this clone: The antigen remains undetermined.

The CDR3 consists of 14 residues. The germline V gene has CDR1 LNHDA and CDR2 SQIVND (reference sequence). Trimming cost V 1 base and J 6 bases, with 9 bases left between them. Clones were sequenced by immunoSEQ multiplex PCR, and TCRdb holds only the in-frame ones, with some missing. This sample has tens of thousands of clones, with 80% to 85% found just once. This chain connects TRBV19 to TRBJ1-4; D is uncertain. This sequence was found in a man between 40 and 70 years old with stage II lung adenocarcinoma. The sequencing used PBMCs, collected before any cancer treatment. The CDR3 DNA reads as TGTGCCAGTAGTATAGTTGGGGAGGATGAAAAACTGTTTTTT. This translates into CASSIVGEDEKLFF.